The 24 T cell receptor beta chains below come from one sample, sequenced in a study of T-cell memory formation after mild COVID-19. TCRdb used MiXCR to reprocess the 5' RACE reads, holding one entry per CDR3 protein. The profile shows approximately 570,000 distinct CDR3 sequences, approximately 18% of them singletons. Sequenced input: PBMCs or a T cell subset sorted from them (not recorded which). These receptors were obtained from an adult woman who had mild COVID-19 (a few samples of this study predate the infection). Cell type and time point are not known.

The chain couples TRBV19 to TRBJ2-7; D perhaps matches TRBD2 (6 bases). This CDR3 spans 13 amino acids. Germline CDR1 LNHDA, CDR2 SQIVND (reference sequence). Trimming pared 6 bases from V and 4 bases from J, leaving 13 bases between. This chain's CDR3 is CASSSTSRYEQYF. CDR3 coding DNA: TGTGCCAGTAGCTCCACTAGCAGATACGAGCAGTACTTC. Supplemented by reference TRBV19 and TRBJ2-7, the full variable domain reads DGGITQSPKYLFRKEGQNVTLSCEQNLNHDAMYWYRQDPGQGLRLIYYSQIVNDFQKGDIAEGYSVSREKKESFPLTVTSAQKNPTAFYLCASSSTSRYEQYFGPGTRLTVT.

For the CDR3, the DNA is TGCGCCAGCAGCTTGGGCGGACAGGGGATTGGCAATGAGCAGTTCTTC. Translation gives CASSLGGQGIGNEQFF. The J gene is TRBJ2-1, the V gene TRBV5-1, with 9 bases matching TRBD1. The CDR3 consists of 16 residues. V lost 0 bases, J lost 6 bases, and 7 bases stayed unmatched. CDR1 and CDR2 (germline): SGHRS, YFSETQ.

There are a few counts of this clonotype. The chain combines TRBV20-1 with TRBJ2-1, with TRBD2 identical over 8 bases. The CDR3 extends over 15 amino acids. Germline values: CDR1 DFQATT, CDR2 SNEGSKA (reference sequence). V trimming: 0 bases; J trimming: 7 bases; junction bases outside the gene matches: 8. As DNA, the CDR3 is TGCAGTGCTAGAGATGAAGCGGGGGCCTGGAATGAGCAGTTCTTC. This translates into CSARDEAGAWNEQFF.

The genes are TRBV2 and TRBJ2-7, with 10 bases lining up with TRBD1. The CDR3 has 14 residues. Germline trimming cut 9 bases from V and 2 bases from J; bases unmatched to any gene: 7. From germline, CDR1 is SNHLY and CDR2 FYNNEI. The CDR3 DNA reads TGTGCCAGTTACGACAGGGGGCTAACCTACGAGCAGTACTTC. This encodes CASYDRGLTYEQYF. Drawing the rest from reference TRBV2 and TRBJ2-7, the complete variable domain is EPEVTQTPSHQVTQMGQEVILRCVPISNHLYFYWYRQILGQKVEFLVSFYNNEISEKSEIFDDQFSVERPDGSNFTLKIRSTKLEDSAMYFCASYDRGLTYEQYFGPGTRLTVT.

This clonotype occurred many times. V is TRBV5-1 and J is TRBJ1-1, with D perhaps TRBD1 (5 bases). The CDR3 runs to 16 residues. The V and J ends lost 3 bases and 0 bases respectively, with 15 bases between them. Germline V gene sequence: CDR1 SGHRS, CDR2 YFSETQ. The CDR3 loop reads CASSSGETVMNTEAFF. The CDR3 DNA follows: TGCGCCAGCAGCTCGGGGGAGACAGTTATGAACACTGAAGCTTTCTTT.

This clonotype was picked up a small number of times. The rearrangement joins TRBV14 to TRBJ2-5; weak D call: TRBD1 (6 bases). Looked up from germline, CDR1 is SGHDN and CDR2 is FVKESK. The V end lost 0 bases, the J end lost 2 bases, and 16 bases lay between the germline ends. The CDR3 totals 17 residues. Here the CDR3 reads CASSQDLLGAFQETQYF. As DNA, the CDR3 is TGTGCCAGCAGCCAAGATCTGTTGGGGGCATTTCAAGAGACCCAGTACTTC.

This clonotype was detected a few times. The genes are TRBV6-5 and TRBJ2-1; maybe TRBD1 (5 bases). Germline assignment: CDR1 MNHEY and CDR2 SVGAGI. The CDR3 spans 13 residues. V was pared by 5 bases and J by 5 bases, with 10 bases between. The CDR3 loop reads CASSPRQNNEQFF. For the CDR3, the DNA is TGTGCCAGCAGTCCCAGACAGAACAATGAGCAGTTCTTC.

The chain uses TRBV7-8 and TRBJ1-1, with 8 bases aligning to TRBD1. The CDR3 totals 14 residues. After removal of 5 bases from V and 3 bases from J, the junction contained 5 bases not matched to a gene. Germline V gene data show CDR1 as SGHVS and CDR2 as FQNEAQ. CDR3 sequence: CASSGGQGHTEAFF. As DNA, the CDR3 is TGTGCCAGCAGCGGTGGACAGGGTCACACTGAAGCTTTCTTT.

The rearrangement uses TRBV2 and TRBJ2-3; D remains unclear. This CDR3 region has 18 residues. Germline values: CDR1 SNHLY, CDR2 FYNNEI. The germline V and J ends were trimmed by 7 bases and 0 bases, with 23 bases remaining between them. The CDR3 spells CASIYPFRLRNSTDTQYF. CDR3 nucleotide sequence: TGTGCCAGCATTTATCCATTCCGACTTCGCAACAGCACAGATACGCAGTATTTT.

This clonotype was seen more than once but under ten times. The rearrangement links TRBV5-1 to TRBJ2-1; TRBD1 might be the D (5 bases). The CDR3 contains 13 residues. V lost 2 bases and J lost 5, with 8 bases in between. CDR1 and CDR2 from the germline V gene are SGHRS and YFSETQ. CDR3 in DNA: TGCGCCAGCAGCTTACAGGTTGACAATGAGCAGTTCTTC. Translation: CASSLQVDNEQFF. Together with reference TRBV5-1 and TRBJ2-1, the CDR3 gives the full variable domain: KAGVTQTPRYLIKTRGQQVTLSCSPISGHRSVSWYQQTPGQGLQFLFEYFSETQRNKGNFPGRFSGRQFSNSRSEMNVSTLELGDSALYLCASSLQVDNEQFFGPGTRLTVL.

CDR3 amino acids: CATRAPSMPYYGYTF. The CDR3 bases are TGTGCCACCAGGGCTCCGAGCATGCCTTACTATGGCTACACCTTC. V gene TRBV24-1 combines with J gene TRBJ1-2; D is unresolved. Germline lookup yields CDR1 KGHDR and CDR2 SFDVKD. The germline V and J ends were trimmed by 7 bases and 3 bases, with 17 bases remaining between them. The CDR3 loop spans 15 amino acids.

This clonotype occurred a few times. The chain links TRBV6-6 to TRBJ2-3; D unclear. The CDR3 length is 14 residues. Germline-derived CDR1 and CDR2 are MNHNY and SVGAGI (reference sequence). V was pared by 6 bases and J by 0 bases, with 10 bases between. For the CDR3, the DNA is TGTGCCAGCAGCCTAGGCTATAGCACAGATACGCAGTATTTT. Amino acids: CASSLGYSTDTQYF.

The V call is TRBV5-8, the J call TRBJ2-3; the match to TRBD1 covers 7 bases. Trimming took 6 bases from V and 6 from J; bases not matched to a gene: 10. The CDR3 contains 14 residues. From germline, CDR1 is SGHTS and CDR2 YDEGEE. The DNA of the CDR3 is TGTGCCAGCACCCGGGCAGGGGGTTACGATACGCAGTATTTT. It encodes CASTRAGGYDTQYF.

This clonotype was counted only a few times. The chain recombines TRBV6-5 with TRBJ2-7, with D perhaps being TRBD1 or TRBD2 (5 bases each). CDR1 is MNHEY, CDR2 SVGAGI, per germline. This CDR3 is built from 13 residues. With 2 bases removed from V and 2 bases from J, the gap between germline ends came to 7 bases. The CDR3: CASSYQGAYEQYF. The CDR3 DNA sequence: TGTGCCAGCAGTTACCAGGGAGCCTACGAGCAGTACTTC.

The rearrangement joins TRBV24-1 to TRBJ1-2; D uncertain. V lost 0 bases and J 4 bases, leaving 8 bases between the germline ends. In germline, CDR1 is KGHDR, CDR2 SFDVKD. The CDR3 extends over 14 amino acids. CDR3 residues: CATSDLDTGYGYTF. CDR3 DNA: TGTGCCACCAGTGATTTGGACACCGGCTATGGCTACACCTTC.

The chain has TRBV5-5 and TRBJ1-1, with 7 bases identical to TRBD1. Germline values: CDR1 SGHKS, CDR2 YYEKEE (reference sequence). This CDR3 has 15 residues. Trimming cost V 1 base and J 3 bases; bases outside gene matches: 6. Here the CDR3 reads CASSLRQGRDTEAFF. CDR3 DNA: TGTGCCAGCAGCTTGAGACAGGGACGGGACACTGAAGCTTTCTTT.

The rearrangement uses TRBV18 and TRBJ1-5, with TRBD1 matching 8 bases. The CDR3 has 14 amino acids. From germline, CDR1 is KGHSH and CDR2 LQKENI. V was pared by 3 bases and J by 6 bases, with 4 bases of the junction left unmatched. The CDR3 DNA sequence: TGTGCCAGCTCACCGACAGGGGAGGCTCAGCCCCAGCATTTT. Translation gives CASSPTGEAQPQHF.

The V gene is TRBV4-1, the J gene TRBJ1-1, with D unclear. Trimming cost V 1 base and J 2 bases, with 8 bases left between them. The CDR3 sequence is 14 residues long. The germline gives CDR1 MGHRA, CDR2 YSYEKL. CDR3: CASSQANLNTEAFF. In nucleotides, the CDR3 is TGCGCCAGCAGCCAAGCTAATTTAAACACTGAAGCTTTCTTT.

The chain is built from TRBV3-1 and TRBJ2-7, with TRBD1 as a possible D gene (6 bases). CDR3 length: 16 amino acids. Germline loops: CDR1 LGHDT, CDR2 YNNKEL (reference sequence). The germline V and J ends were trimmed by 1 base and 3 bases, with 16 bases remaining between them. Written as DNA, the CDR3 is TGTGCCAGCAGCCAAGGCTTCCGGGACACAAGCTACGAGCAGTACTTC. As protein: CASSQGFRDTSYEQYF.

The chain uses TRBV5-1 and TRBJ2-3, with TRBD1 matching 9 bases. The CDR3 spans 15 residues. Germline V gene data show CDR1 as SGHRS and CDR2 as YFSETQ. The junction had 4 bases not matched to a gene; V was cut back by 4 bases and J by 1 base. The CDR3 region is CASSEGQGGTDTQYF. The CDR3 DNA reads TGCGCCAGCAGCGAGGGACAGGGTGGCACAGATACGCAGTATTTT.

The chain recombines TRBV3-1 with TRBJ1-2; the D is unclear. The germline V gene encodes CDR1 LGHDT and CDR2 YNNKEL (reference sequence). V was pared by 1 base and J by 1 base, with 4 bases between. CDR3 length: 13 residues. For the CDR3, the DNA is TGTGCCAGCAGCCAAGGGGTTAACTATGGCTACACCTTC. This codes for CASSQGVNYGYTF.

The CDR3 bases are TGTGCCAGCACCCCATTTAGGGGGGGCGCCTACTATGGCTACACCTTC. Translating gives CASTPFRGGAYYGYTF. The V and J genes are TRBV6-5 and TRBJ1-2, with D perhaps matching TRBD1 (6 bases). The CDR3 runs 16 residues. Germline CDR1 reads MNHEY; CDR2 reads SVGAGI. Trimming pared 7 bases from V and 3 bases from J, leaving 21 bases between.

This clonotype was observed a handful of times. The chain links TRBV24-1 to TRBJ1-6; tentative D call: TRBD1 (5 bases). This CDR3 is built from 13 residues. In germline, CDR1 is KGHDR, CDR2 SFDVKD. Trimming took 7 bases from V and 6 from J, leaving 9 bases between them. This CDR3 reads CATSKGINSPLHF. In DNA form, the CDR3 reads TGTGCCACCAGCAAGGGGATTAATTCACCCCTCCACTTT.

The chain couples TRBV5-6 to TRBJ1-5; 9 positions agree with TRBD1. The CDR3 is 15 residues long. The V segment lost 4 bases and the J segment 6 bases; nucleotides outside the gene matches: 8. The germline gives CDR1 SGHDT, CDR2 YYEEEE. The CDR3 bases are TGTGCCAGCAGCAACCGGGACAGGGTCTTTCAGCCCCAGCATTTT. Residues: CASSNRDRVFQPQHF.